This T cell receptor (beta chain) was sequenced in a study of blood T cell repertoires in COVID-19. At the level of the study: Researchers got acute and convalescent COVID-19 samples from the United States, Italy and Spain.

Libraries were prepared by immunoSEQ multiplex PCR; TCRdb keeps only in-frame clonotypes and omits some of them. Here the sample spans 100,000 to 150,000 clones, 86% being singletons. Germline CDR1 is MGHRA and CDR2 is YSYEKL. Trimming took 0 bases from V and 0 from J, leaving 12 bases between them. The length of the CDR3 is 17 residues. The clonotype comes from a woman in her sixties or seventies with COVID-19, enrolled during active disease. The sequencing sample was made of peripheral blood. This rearrangement joins TRBV4-1 to TRBJ2-1, with D perhaps matching TRBD2 (6 bases). The DNA for the CDR3 is TGCGCCAGCAGCCAAGAGTCGGGGGTTAGCTCCTACAATGAGCAGTTCTTC. Translated: CASSQESGVSSYNEQFF.